This TCR beta chain was documented in a study of T cells in Graves' hyperthyroidism and ophthalmopathy. Study-wide findings and caveats: Blood also carried most thyroid clonotypes expanded above 0.001.

Using RNA transcripts as the source, TCR beta CDR3 regions were amplified. HTBI primers drove first-round RT-PCR of the TCR CDR3. TCRdb re-derived calls from the multiplex PCR reads in MiXCR, one entry per CDR3 protein. The top ten hold approximately 35% of the sample, which has a few hundred thousand distinct CDR3 sequences, around 13% seen once. Trimming took off 7 bases at V and 1 base at J, with 18 bases between the two ends. This CDR3 is 16 amino acids long. CDR1 MNHNS and CDR2 SASEGT come from the germline V gene. A remark on this clonotype: The target antigen is unknown.

At least 3 on the Clinical Activity Score was recorded for ophthalmopathy patients, who also had NOSPECS grade at least 4 and duration under 3 months. Diagnoses were made from clinical symptoms, serum measures (thyroxine and TRAb), thyroid ultrasound and orbital computed tomography. The chain has TRBV6-1 and TRBJ2-3, with D maybe TRBD2 (6 bases). The sequencing input was blood. The TCR was taken from a middle-aged woman with Graves' ophthalmopathy. CDR3 coding DNA: TGTGCCAGCAACTTTAGGCGGGGCGGGGGCACAGATACGCAGTATTTT. Its translation: CASNFRRGGGTDTQYF.